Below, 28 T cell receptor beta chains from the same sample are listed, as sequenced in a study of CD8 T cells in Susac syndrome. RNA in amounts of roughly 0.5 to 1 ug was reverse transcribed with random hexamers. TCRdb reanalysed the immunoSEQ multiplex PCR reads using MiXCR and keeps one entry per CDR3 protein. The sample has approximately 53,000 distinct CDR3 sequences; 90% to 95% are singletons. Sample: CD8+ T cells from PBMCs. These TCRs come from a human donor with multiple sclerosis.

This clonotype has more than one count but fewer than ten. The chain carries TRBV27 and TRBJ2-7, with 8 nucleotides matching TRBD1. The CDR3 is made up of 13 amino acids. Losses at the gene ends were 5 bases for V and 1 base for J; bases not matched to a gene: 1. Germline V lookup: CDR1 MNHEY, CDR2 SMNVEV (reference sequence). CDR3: CASSGQGSYEQYF. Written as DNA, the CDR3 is TGTGCCAGCAGTGGACAGGGTTCCTACGAGCAGTACTTC.

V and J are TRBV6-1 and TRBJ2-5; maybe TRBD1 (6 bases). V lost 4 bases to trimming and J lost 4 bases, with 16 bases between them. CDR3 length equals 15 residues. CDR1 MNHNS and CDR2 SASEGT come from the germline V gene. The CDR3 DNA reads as TGTGCCAGCAGTGGTTGGGACAAGAGGGGAGAGACCCAGTACTTC. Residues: CASSGWDKRGETQYF.

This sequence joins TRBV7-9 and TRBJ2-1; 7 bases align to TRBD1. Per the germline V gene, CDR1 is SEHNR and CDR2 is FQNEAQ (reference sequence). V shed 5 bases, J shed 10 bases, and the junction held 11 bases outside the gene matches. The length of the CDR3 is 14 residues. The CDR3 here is CASSHTGVKREQFF. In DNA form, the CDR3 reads TGTGCCAGCAGCCACACAGGGGTGAAGAGGGAGCAGTTCTTC.

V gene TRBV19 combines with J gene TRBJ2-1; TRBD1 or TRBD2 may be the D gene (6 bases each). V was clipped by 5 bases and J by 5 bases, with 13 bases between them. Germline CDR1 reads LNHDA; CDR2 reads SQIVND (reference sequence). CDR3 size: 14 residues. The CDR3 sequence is CASSWGAANNEQFF. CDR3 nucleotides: TGTGCCAGTAGTTGGGGGGCGGCAAACAATGAGCAGTTCTTC.

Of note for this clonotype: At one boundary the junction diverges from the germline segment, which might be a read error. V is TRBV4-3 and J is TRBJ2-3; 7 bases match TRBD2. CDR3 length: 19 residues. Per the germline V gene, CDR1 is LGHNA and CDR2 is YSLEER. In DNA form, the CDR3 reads TGCGCCAGCAGCCAAGAAGCGCGGGGGATATTAACTAGCACGGATACGCAGTATTTT. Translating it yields CASSQEARGILTSTDTQYF.

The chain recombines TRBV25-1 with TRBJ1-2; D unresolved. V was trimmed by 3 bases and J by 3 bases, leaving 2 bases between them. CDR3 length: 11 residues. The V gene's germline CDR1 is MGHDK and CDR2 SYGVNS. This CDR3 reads CASSEHYGYTF. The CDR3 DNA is TGTGCCAGCAGTGAGCACTATGGCTACACCTTC.

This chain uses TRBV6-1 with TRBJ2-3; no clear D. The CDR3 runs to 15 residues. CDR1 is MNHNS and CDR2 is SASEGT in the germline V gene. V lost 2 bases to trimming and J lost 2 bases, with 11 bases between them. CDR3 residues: CASSEWNGNTDTQYF. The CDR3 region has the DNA TGTGCCAGCAGTGAATGGAACGGTAACACAGATACGCAGTATTTT.

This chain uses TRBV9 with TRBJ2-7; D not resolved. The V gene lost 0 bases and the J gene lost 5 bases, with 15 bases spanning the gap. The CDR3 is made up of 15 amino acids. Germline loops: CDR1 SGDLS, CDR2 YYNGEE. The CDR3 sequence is CASSVEGRSYNEQYF. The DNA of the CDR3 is TGTGCCAGCAGCGTAGAAGGCAGATCCTACAACGAGCAGTACTTC.

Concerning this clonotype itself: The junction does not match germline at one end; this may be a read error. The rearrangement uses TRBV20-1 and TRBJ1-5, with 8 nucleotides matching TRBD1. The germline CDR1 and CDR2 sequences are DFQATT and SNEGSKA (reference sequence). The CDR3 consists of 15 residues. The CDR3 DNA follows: TGCAGTGCCAGAGATGGCAGGGGGCTTGAGCAGCCCCAGCATTTT. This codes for CSARDGRGLEQPQHF.

The CDR3 coding sequence is TGTGCCAGCAGCTTAGCCGGGATACGAGGGGAGCAGTACTTC. Translating gives CASSLAGIRGEQYF. The chain has TRBV7-9 and TRBJ2-7, with D maybe TRBD2 (5 bases). CDR3 size: 14 residues. V was clipped by 0 bases and J by 7 bases, with 13 bases between them. CDR1 SEHNR and CDR2 FQNEAQ come from the germline V gene (reference sequence).

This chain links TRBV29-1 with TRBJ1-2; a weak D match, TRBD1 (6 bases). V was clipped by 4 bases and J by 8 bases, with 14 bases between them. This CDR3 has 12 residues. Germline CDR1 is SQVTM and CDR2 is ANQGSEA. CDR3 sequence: CSVAIGGGGYTF. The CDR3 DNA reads TGCAGCGTTGCGATAGGGGGTGGAGGCTACACCTTC. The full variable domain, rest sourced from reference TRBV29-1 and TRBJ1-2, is SAVISQKPSRDICQRGTSLTIQCQVDSQVTMMFWYRQQPGQSLTLIATANQGSEATYESGFVIDKFPISRPNLTFSTLTVSNMSPEDSSIYLCSVAIGGGGYTFGSGTRLTVV.

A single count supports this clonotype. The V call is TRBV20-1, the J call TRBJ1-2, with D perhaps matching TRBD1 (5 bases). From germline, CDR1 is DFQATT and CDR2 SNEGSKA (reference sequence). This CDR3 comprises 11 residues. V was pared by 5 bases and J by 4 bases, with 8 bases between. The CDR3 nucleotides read TGCAGTGCTCTGGACACCTATGGCTACACCTTC. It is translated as CSALDTYGYTF.

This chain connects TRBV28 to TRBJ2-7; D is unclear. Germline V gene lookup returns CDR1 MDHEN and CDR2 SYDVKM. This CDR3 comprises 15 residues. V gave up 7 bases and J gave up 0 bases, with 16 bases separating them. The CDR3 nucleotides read TGTGCCAGCACTTCCCCCCGCGTGAGCTCCTACGAGCAGTACTTC. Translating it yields CASTSPRVSSYEQYF.

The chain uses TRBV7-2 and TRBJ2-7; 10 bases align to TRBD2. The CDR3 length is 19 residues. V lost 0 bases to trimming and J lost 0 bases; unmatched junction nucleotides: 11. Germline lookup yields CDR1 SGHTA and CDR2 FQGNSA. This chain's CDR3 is CASSLAHLAGVLSSYEQYF. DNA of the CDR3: TGTGCCAGCAGCTTAGCGCACCTAGCGGGGGTTTTGAGCTCCTACGAGCAGTACTTC.

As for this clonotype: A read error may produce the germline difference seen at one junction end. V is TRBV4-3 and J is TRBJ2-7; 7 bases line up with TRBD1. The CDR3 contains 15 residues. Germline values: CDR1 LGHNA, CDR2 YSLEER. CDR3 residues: CTSSQETGSPYEQYF. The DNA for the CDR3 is TGCACCAGCAGCCAAGAGACAGGGAGTCCCTACGAGCAGTACTTC.

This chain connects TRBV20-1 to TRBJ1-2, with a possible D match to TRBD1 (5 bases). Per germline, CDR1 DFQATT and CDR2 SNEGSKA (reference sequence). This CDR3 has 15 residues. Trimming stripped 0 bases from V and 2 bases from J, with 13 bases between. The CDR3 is CSARDGTAANYGYTF. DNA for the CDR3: TGCAGTGCTAGAGATGGGACTGCCGCCAACTATGGCTACACCTTC.

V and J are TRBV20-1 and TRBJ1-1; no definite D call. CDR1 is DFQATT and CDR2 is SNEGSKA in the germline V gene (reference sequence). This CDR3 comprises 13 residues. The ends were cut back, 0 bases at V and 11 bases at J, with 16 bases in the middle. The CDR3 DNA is TGCAGTGCTAGAGATCGTGAACTTCGTAGGGCTTTCTTT. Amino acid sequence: CSARDRELRRAFF.

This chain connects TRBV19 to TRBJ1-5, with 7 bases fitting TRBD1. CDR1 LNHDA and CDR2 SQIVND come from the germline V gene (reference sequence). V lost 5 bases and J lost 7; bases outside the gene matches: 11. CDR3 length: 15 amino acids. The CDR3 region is CASSASTGVGQPQHF. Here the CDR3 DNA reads TGTGCCAGTAGTGCCAGTACAGGGGTAGGGCAGCCCCAGCATTTT.

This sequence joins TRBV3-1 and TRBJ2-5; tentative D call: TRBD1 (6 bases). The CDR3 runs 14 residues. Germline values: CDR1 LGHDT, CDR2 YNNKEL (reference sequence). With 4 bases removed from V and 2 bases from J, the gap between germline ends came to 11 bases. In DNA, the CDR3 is TGTGCCAGCAGCCTCCGGGACAAACAAGAGACCCAGTACTTC. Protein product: CASSLRDKQETQYF.

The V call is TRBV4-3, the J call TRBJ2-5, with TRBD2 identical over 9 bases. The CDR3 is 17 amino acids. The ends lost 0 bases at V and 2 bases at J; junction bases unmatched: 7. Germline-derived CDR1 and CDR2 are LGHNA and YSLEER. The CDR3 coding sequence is TGCGCCAGCAGCCAAGAAGTAGCGGGGGCGATGCAAGAGACCCAGTACTTC. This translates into CASSQEVAGAMQETQYF.

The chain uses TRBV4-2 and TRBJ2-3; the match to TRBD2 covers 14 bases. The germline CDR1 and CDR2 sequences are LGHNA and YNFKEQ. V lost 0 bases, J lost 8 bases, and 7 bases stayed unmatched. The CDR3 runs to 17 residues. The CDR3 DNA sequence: TGTGCCAGCAGCCAAGAAGAGACTAGCGGGGGGGCCGGTACGCAGTATTTT. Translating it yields CASSQEETSGGAGTQYF.

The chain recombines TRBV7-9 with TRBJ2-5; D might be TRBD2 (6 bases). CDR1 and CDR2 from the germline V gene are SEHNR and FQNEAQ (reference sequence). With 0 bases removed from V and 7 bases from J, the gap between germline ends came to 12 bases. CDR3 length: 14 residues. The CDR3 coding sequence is TGTGCCAGCAGCTTAGCCGGGACTCTGGGGACCCAGTACTTC. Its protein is CASSLAGTLGTQYF.

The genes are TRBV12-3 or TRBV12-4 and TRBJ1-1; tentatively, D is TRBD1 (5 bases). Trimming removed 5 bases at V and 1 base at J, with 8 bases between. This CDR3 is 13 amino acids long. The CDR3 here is CASSSRENTEAFF. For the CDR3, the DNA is TGTGCCAGCAGTAGCAGGGAGAACACTGAAGCTTTCTTT.

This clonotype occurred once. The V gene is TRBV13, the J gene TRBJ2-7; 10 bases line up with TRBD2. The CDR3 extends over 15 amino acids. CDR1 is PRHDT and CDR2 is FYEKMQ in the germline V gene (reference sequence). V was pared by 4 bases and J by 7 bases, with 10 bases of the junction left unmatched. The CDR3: CASSSILAGEDEQYF. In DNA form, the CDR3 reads TGTGCCAGCAGCTCAATCCTAGCGGGGGAGGATGAGCAGTACTTC.

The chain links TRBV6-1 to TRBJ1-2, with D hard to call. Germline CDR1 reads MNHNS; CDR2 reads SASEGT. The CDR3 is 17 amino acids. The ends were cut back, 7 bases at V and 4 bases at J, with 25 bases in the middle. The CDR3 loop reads CASTIKEPGRRVYGYTF. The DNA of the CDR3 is TGTGCCAGCACTATCAAGGAACCCGGTCGGCGGGTCTATGGCTACACCTTC.

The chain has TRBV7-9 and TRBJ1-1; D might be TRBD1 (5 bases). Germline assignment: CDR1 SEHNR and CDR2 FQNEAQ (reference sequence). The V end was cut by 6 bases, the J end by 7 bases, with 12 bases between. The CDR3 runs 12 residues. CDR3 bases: TGTGCCAGCAGTCTCTCGGGGGATGAAGCTTTCTTT. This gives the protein CASSLSGDEAFF.

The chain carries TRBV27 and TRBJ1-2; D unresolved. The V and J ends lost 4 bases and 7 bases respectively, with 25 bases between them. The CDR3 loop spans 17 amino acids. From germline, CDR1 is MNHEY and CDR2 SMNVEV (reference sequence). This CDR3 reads CASSSNPDEVEVFGYTF. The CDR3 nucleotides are TGTGCCAGCAGTTCAAATCCCGATGAGGTCGAGGTGTTTGGCTACACCTTC.

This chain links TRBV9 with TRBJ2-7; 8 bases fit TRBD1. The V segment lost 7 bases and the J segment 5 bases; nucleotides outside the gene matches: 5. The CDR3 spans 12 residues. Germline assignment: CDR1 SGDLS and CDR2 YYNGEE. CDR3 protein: CASSGTGHEQYF. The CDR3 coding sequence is TGTGCCAGCTCCGGGACAGGCCACGAGCAGTACTTC.